The clone carrying this T cell receptor (beta chain) was recorded a few times. This sample is drawn from a study of control samples from healthy donors and cancer patients. Germline V gene sequence: CDR1 MNHEY, CDR2 SVGAGI. The CDR3 runs to 15 residues. V lost 8 bases and J lost 5; bases outside the gene matches: 12. Here immunoSEQ multiplex PCR was the method, and the copy in TCRdb shows in-frame clones only, minus some. Altogether about 130,000 clones are present, roughly 94% being singletons, with the ten largest covering 13% to 15%. The sequencing input was PBMCs. This receptor was taken from a man aged 60-69 years with colorectal cancer. This chain joins TRBV6-5 and TRBJ2-3; 8 nucleotides agree with TRBD1. CDR3 in DNA: TGTGCCAGCGCTCCCCAGGGGGCGGAAATAGATACGCAGTATTTT. Encoded protein: CASAPQGAEIDTQYF.